Each of the 32 T cell receptor beta chains below was sequenced from the same sample in a study of blood T cells in healthy people across ages. Through a sample-barcoded 5' primer and a J-beta primer mix, a second PCR was run for roughly 7 to 12 cycles. TCRdb re-called the 5' RACE reads through MiXCR, storing one row per CDR3 protein. The sample includes roughly 2 million distinct CDR3 sequences, around 48% seen only once; the top ten take less than 2.5%. Sequencing used blood. The receptors were gathered from a woman aged 40 to 50 in good health.

Of note for this clonotype: Mismatch with germline at one junction end may stem from a read error. This rearrangement joins TRBV7-2 to TRBJ2-3, with D tentatively TRBD1 (5 bases). The length of the CDR3 is 13 residues. Looked up from germline, CDR1 is SGHTA and CDR2 is FQGNSA. The CDR3 bases are TGTGTCAGCAGCTTAGCACAGGCGGATACGCAGTATTTT. This gives the protein CVSSLAQADTQYF.

The rearrangement links TRBV20-1 to TRBJ2-3; perhaps D is TRBD1 or TRBD2 (7 bases each). The CDR3 is 15 residues long. Germline V gene sequence: CDR1 DFQATT, CDR2 SNEGSKA (reference sequence). Trimming removed 5 bases from V and 3 bases from J, with 18 bases in between. The CDR3 region has the DNA TGCAGTGCTCAGGCAGGGGGGGCTCGGACAGATACGCAGTATTTT. Its protein product is CSAQAGGARTDTQYF.

The chain couples TRBV12-3 or TRBV12-4 to TRBJ2-1, with TRBD1 identical over 7 bases. Losses at the gene ends were 2 bases for V and 5 bases for J; bases not matched to a gene: 6. The CDR3 totals 15 residues. CDR3: CASSLRRDRNNEQFF. The CDR3 coding sequence is TGTGCCAGCAGTTTACGTCGGGACAGAAACAATGAGCAGTTCTTC.

This clonotype was counted between two and nine times. The chain employs TRBV12-3 or TRBV12-4 and TRBJ1-1, with D unclear. The CDR3 is 12 residues long. V lost 7 bases to trimming and J lost 0 bases, with 6 bases between them. CDR3 nucleotides: TGTGCCAGCACCCTCATGAACACTGAAGCTTTCTTT. Translated, it gives CASTLMNTEAFF.

V is TRBV3-1 and J is TRBJ2-3; D gene uncertain. This CDR3 contains 14 residues. V lost 6 bases, J lost 1 base, and 11 bases lay in between. The germline gives CDR1 LGHDT, CDR2 YNNKEL (reference sequence). CDR3 amino acids: CASSLTAGTDTQYF. CDR3 coding DNA: TGTGCCAGCAGTCTGACGGCCGGCACAGATACGCAGTATTTT.

The gene calls are TRBV20-1 and TRBJ2-1; 11 nucleotides agree with TRBD1. The CDR3 runs 14 residues. V was clipped by 5 bases and J by 6 bases; unmatched bases: 6. CDR1 is DFQATT and CDR2 is SNEGSKA in the germline V gene (reference sequence). The CDR3 here is CSAVDRGRLNEQFF. The CDR3 region has the DNA TGCAGTGCTGTGGACAGGGGGCGCCTCAATGAGCAGTTCTTC.

There are a few counts of this clonotype. The CDR3 DNA sequence: TGTGCCAGCAGCGTAGGTGGGACTAGCGACTACAATGAGCAGTTCTTC. Its translation: CASSVGGTSDYNEQFF. The genes are TRBV9 and TRBJ2-1, with 10 positions matching TRBD2. V lost 0 bases and J lost 3; bases outside the gene matches: 3. This CDR3 spans 16 amino acids. Germline loops: CDR1 SGDLS, CDR2 YYNGEE.

This clonotype was found a few times. The chain is built from TRBV20-1 and TRBJ1-6; a weak D match, TRBD1 (6 bases). CDR1 is DFQATT and CDR2 is SNEGSKA in the germline V gene (reference sequence). The CDR3 is 16 residues long. The V and J ends lost 6 bases and 0 bases respectively, with 15 bases between them. As DNA, the CDR3 is TGCAGTGCCCAGGCAGGGGAAAGCTCCTATAATTCACCCCTCCACTTT. Its translation: CSAQAGESSYNSPLHF.

This clonotype was detected a few times. The rearrangement joins TRBV12-3 or TRBV12-4 to TRBJ1-1, with D perhaps TRBD1 (6 bases). The CDR3 spans 13 residues. With 2 bases removed from V and 4 bases from J, the gap between germline ends came to 8 bases. CDR3 loop: CASSLSGATEAFF. CDR3 nucleotide sequence: TGTGCCAGCAGTTTATCAGGGGCCACTGAAGCTTTCTTT.

This chain links TRBV18 with TRBJ2-5; the D gene is possibly TRBD1 (6 bases). The last part of the DNA fits TRBJ2-7 better; the J call may be wrong. Germline V gene data show CDR1 as KGHSH and CDR2 as LQKENI. The CDR3 is 13 amino acids. CDR3 sequence: CASSRGLHNEQYF. CDR3 nucleotide sequence: TGTGCCAGCTCACGGGGGCTACATAACGAGCAGTACTTC.

The gene calls are TRBV25-1 and TRBJ2-7; 7 positions match TRBD1. The J call is doubtful: the DNA matches TRBJ2-5 better. Per the germline V gene, CDR1 is MGHDK and CDR2 is SYGVNS. The CDR3 is 16 residues long. The CDR3 nucleotides read TGTGCCAGCAGTCTCGGCGGTCAGGGGGTGGCCGAGACCCAGTACTTC. Encoded protein: CASSLGGQGVAETQYF.

The chain is built from TRBV24-1 and TRBJ2-7, with D tentatively TRBD1 (5 bases). Germline CDR1 KGHDR, CDR2 SFDVKD. This CDR3 contains 15 residues. With 3 bases removed from V and 3 bases from J, the gap between germline ends came to 14 bases. The CDR3, as DNA: TGTGCCACCAGTGATCCGACAGCGACGCTCTACGAGCAGTACTTC. Its protein is CATSDPTATLYEQYF.

This clonotype appeared a single time. The chain combines TRBV6-6 with TRBJ2-7; the D gene is possibly TRBD1 (7 bases). Between the trimmed V and J ends, which lost 5 bases and 3 bases, there was a span of 14 bases. The CDR3 consists of 14 residues. Germline values: CDR1 MNHNY, CDR2 SVGAGI (reference sequence). DNA of the CDR3: TGTGCCAGCAGTGACCCAGGGGGGTACTACGAGCAGTACTTC. Translated: CASSDPGGYYEQYF.

The rearrangement uses TRBV4-2 and TRBJ2-1; TRBD1 agrees at 11 bases. Per germline, CDR1 LGHNA and CDR2 YNFKEQ. The junction had 11 bases not matched to a gene; V was cut back by 3 bases and J by 10 bases. This CDR3 is 16 amino acids long. The CDR3 sequence: CASSHLGQGASSEQFF. In DNA form, the CDR3 reads TGTGCCAGCAGCCACCTTGGACAGGGGGCTTCTTCCGAGCAGTTCTTC.

The chain carries TRBV6-1 and TRBJ2-1; TRBD2 is a possible D gene (6 bases). The CDR3 spans 15 residues. Trimming took off 1 base at V and 5 bases at J, with 12 bases between the two ends. Germline values: CDR1 MNHNS, CDR2 SASEGT. The CDR3 is CASSEVHGSHNEQFF. The CDR3 DNA reads TGTGCCAGCAGTGAAGTTCACGGGAGCCACAATGAGCAGTTCTTC.

The chain couples TRBV6-5 to TRBJ2-1; D is uncertain. This CDR3 comprises 13 residues. V lost 2 bases, J lost 8 bases, and 10 bases lay in between. Germline V gene data show CDR1 as MNHEY and CDR2 as SVGAGI. CDR3: CASSYGVTDEQFF. Here the CDR3 DNA reads TGTGCCAGCAGTTACGGGGTCACCGATGAGCAGTTCTTC.

On this clonotype itself: One end of the junction does not line up with germline, which may come from a read error. The rearrangement joins TRBV7-3 to TRBJ2-1, with TRBD2 matching over 10 bases. The CDR3 is 20 residues long. The V gene's germline CDR1 is SGHTA and CDR2 FQGTGA. CDR3 loop: CASSLTGRLAGASSCNEQFF. CDR3 coding DNA: TGTGCCAGCAGCTTAACAGGGCGGCTAGCGGGGGCGAGCTCCTGCAATGAGCAGTTCTTC.

This clonotype was seen only a few times. V and J are TRBV29-1 and TRBJ2-7; the D gene is possibly TRBD1 (5 bases). The CDR3 loop spans 14 amino acids. Germline V lookup: CDR1 SQVTM, CDR2 ANQGSEA. V lost 3 bases and J lost 1, with 13 bases in between. CDR3 in amino acids: CSVDRQGSSYEQYF. The DNA for the CDR3 is TGCAGCGTTGACCGGCAGGGATCTTCCTACGAGCAGTACTTC.

This chain connects TRBV20-1 to TRBJ2-3; 7 nucleotides align to TRBD2. With V trimmed by 1 base and J by 0 bases, 10 bases remained unmatched. The CDR3 has 17 amino acids. CDR1 and CDR2 from the germline V gene are DFQATT and SNEGSKA (reference sequence). CDR3 region: CSARGWRGRGSTDTQYF. Written as DNA, the CDR3 is TGCAGTGCTAGAGGTTGGCGAGGGCGGGGGAGCACAGATACGCAGTATTTT.

The chain links TRBV12-3 or TRBV12-4 to TRBJ2-7; 9 bases line up with TRBD2. Judging by the DNA end, TRBJ2-5 fits better; the J call may be wrong. The CDR3 loop spans 16 amino acids. The CDR3 sequence: CASSPERGVYQETQYF. The CDR3 bases are TGTGCCAGCAGTCCAGAGCGGGGGGTATACCAAGAGACCCAGTACTTC.

Turning to this clonotype: One end of the junction does not line up with germline, which may come from a read error. The V gene is TRBV7-7, the J gene TRBJ2-1; D is possibly TRBD1 (6 bases). This CDR3 contains 15 residues. Looked up from germline, CDR1 is SSHAT and CDR2 is FNYEAQ (reference sequence). The CDR3 nucleotides read TGTGCTAGCAGTCCACTGGGGGCAGGGAGCAATGAGCAGTTCTTC. Amino acids: CASSPLGAGSNEQFF.

This clonotype was recorded once. This chain's CDR3 is CSARSQGVREKLFF. In nucleotides, the CDR3 is TGCAGTGCTAGAAGCCAGGGGGTACGAGAAAAACTGTTTTTT. The rearrangement joins TRBV20-1 to TRBJ1-4; 7 positions agree with TRBD1. Germline CDR1 is DFQATT and CDR2 is SNEGSKA (reference sequence). The V and J ends lost 2 bases and 8 bases, in that order; junction bases with no gene match: 8. CDR3 length: 14 residues.

A word on this clonotype: This likely comes from a read error, as the CDR3 has no conserved phenylalanine or tryptophan at its end. CDR3 nucleotides: TGCAGTGCTAGAGATGGGGATTACTATGGCTACACCTTG. Its translation: CSARDGDYYGYTL. This chain connects TRBV20-1 to TRBJ1-2; D ambiguous. Germline V gene data show CDR1 as DFQATT and CDR2 as SNEGSKA (reference sequence). Between the trimmed V and J ends, which lost 0 bases and 3 bases, there was a span of 8 bases. The CDR3 covers 13 residues.

The CDR3 DNA follows: TGTGCCAGCAGCTTAGTGGTTCGGAATCGCCAAGAGACCCAGTACTTC. Translation: CASSLVVRNRQETQYF. This chain connects TRBV7-6 to TRBJ2-5; D gene ambiguous. The CDR3 loop spans 16 amino acids. Germline-derived CDR1 and CDR2 are SGHVS and FNYEAQ. V lost 1 base, J lost 1 base, and 13 bases lay in between.

This chain uses TRBV27 with TRBJ2-3, with D perhaps matching TRBD1 (6 bases). Trimming shortened V by 5 bases and J by 0 bases, and 15 bases separated the two germline ends. The CDR3 contains 16 residues. Germline V gene sequence: CDR1 MNHEY, CDR2 SMNVEV (reference sequence). In DNA form, the CDR3 reads TGTGCCAGCAGTCTCTTTGGGACAACGAGCACAGATACGCAGTATTTT. Amino acid sequence: CASSLFGTTSTDTQYF.

This clonotype was recorded a few times. The rearrangement joins TRBV28 to TRBJ2-4, with D possibly being TRBD1 or TRBD2 (6 bases each). The CDR3 sequence is 15 residues long. V gave up 4 bases and J gave up 0 bases, with 10 bases separating them. The germline V gene encodes CDR1 MDHEN and CDR2 SYDVKM. The CDR3 region is CASSSGAVAKNIQYF. Here the CDR3 DNA reads TGTGCCAGCAGTTCGGGGGCCGTAGCCAAAAACATTCAGTACTTC.

The genes are TRBV2 and TRBJ2-7; 16 bases line up with TRBD2. CDR1 and CDR2 (germline): SNHLY, FYNNEI. The CDR3 covers 19 residues. The ends lost 2 bases at V and 7 bases at J; junction bases unmatched: 14. This CDR3 reads CASSERLGTSGGANNEQYF. The CDR3 nucleotides are TGTGCCAGCAGTGAAAGGTTGGGGACTAGCGGGGGGGCTAACAATGAGCAGTACTTC.

V is TRBV28 and J is TRBJ2-1; the match to TRBD1 covers 7 bases. Per the germline V gene, CDR1 is MDHEN and CDR2 is SYDVKM. This CDR3 contains 15 residues. Trimming at V came to 6 bases and at J to 2 bases, leaving 7 bases not matched to a gene. CDR3 coding DNA: TGTGCCAGCAGACAAGGACAGGTCACCTACAATGAGCAGTTCTTC. Amino acids: CASRQGQVTYNEQFF.

The J gene is TRBJ2-5, the V gene TRBV7-2; tentative D call: TRBD2 (6 bases). The ends were cut back, 1 base at V and 1 base at J, with 16 bases in the middle. Germline loops: CDR1 SGHTA, CDR2 FQGNSA. This CDR3 contains 17 residues. The CDR3 DNA follows: TGTGCCAGCAGCTTAGAGAGGGGACTGGCTCGCCAAGAGACCCAGTACTTC. Its translation is CASSLERGLARQETQYF.

This clonotype came up a few times. The rearrangement uses TRBV27 and TRBJ2-5; no definite D call. This CDR3 has 17 residues. Germline CDR1 is MNHEY and CDR2 is SMNVEV (reference sequence). The V end was cut by 0 bases, the J end by 1 base, with 15 bases between. The CDR3 region has the DNA TGTGCCAGCAGTTTATCTGGATACGGCAGGAGCCAAGAGACCCAGTACTTC. As protein: CASSLSGYGRSQETQYF.

This chain connects TRBV27 to TRBJ1-2; tentative D call: TRBD1 (5 bases). V shed 6 bases and J shed 4 bases, with 12 bases lying between them. There are 13 residues in the CDR3. The germline V gene has CDR1 MNHEY and CDR2 SMNVEV (reference sequence). The CDR3 here is CASRPGAAYGYTF. In nucleotides, the CDR3 is TGTGCCAGCAGGCCTGGGGCAGCCTATGGCTACACCTTC.

This chain links TRBV6-1 with TRBJ1-4; D ambiguous. The germline CDR1 and CDR2 sequences are MNHNS and SASEGT. The CDR3 loop spans 10 amino acids. V was clipped by 3 bases and J by 7 bases, with 0 bases between them. This CDR3 is CASSDEKLFF. CDR3 DNA: TGTGCCAGCAGTGATGAAAAACTGTTTTTT.